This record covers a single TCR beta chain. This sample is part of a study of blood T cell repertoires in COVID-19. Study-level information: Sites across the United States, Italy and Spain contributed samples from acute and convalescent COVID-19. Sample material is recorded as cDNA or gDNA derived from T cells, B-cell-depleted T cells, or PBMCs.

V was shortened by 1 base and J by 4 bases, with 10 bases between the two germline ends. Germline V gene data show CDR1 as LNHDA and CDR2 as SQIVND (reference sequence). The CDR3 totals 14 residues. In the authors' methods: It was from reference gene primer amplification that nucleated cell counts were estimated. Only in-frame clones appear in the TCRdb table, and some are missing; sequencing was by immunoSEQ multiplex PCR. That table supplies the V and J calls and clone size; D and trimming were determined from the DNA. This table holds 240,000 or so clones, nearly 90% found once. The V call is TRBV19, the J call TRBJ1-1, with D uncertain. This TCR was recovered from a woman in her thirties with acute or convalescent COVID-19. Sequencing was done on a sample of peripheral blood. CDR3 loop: CASSIGPTSTEAFF. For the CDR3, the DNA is TGTGCCAGTAGTATAGGACCGACTAGCACTGAAGCTTTCTTT.